This T cell receptor beta chain originates from a study of T cell responses to AZD1222 COVID-19 vaccine. Study conclusions and caveats: Repertoires in all cases were sampled only once the peak T cell response had passed. Spike was spanned by vaccine-associated CD4 TCRs, with dominance at 160-218 and 743-854.

Measured with immunoSEQ multiplex PCR; TCRdb has only the in-frame clones, and not every one. This sample carries 130,000 or so clones, approximately 85% of them seen once, and the ten largest clones take almost 9.5%. This clone came up once. The antigen remains unidentified. The V and J ends lost 6 bases and 6 bases, in that order; junction bases with no gene match: 7. Germline values: CDR1 SNHLY, CDR2 FYNNEI. CDR3 size: 13 residues. The receptor's source is an adult in good health. V gene TRBV2 combines with J gene TRBJ1-1; 7 nucleotides align to TRBD1. Specimen: peripheral blood, collected on day 0 of AZD1222 vaccination. CDR3 bases: TGTGCCAGCAGGCCGACAGGGTGGCCTGAAGCTTTCTTT. It yields the protein CASRPTGWPEAFF.